The source of this T cell receptor beta chain is a study of OX40 agonist ivuxolimab in advanced cancers. The table came from immunoSEQ multiplex PCR; TCRdb's copy has only in-frame clones and leaves some out. Among about 68,000 clones listed, around 93% were seen once. CDR1 SNHLY and CDR2 FYNNEI come from the germline V gene. V dropped 7 bases and J dropped 16 bases, with 25 bases sitting between them. The CDR3 length is 14 residues. Sequenced here: CD4+ or CD8+ T cells sorted from blood, sampled in a trial of the OX40 agonist ivuxolimab. The chain uses TRBV2 and TRBJ1-4; D is uncertain. The clonotype originates from an adult with an advanced solid tumor such as melanoma, head and neck, liver or kidney cancer. The CDR3 bases are TGTGCCAGCAACCTCGGCCTCGGGAGTCCAAGGGAGTTTTTT. It is translated as CASNLGLGSPREFF.